This TCR beta chain was sequenced during a study of pediatric ulcerative colitis. Study conclusions and caveats: Compared with controls, ulcerative colitis showed greater blood-rectum clone sharing. Clonal expansions reduced rectal repertoire diversity in acute severe colitis.

Profiling relied on immunoSEQ multiplex PCR, and the TCRdb table lists in-frame clones only, not all of them. In the table there are roughly 64,000 clones, roughly nine tenths of which are singletons. This clone was recorded once. Its antigen is not identified. In germline, CDR1 is SGHNT, CDR2 YYREEE (reference sequence). V lost 6 bases to trimming and J lost 3 bases, with 13 bases between them. The CDR3 is made up of 13 amino acids. The genes are TRBV5-4 and TRBJ2-7; D is possibly TRBD2 (6 bases). This receptor was taken from a boy aged 5-17 years with severe ulcerative colitis. Sequenced input: blood. The CDR3 DNA reads as TGTGCCAGCAACCTTTTGGGAGGCTACGAGCAGTACTTC. Protein sequence: CASNLLGGYEQYF. The whole variable domain, remainder taken from reference TRBV5-4 and TRBJ2-7, is ETGVTQSPTHLIKTRGQQVTLRCSSQSGHNTVSWYQQALGQGPQFIFQYYREEENGRGNFPPRFSGLQFPNYSSELNVNALELDDSALYLCASNLLGGYEQYFGPGTRLTVT.